This T cell receptor (beta chain) was recorded in a study of blood T cell repertoires in COVID-19. Study overall: T cells, B-cell-depleted T cells, or PBMCs provided the cDNA or gDNA that served as material.

In the source study's methods: By means of reference gene primer amplification, nucleated cell counts were estimated. Measured with immunoSEQ multiplex PCR; TCRdb has only the in-frame clones, and not every one. V, J and clone size are those of that table, while D and trimming were read from the DNA. The sample includes roughly 500,000 clones, 85% to 90% of them seen just once. From germline, CDR1 is SGHKS and CDR2 YYEKEE (reference sequence). Trimming removed 4 bases from V and 1 base from J; junction bases left unmatched: 5. This CDR3 comprises 15 residues. The rearrangement uses TRBV5-5 and TRBJ1-1; 9 bases align to TRBD1. This receptor was identified in a man between 18 and 35 years old with COVID-19, enrolled during active disease. Specimen: peripheral blood. As DNA, the CDR3 is TGTGCCAGCAGCGATGGGGACAGGGAGAACACTGAAGCTTTCTTT. Translated: CASSDGDRENTEAFF.